The source of this T cell receptor beta chain is a study of blood T cell repertoires in COVID-19. The wider study: Donors in the United States, Italy and Spain gave samples during acute or convalescent COVID-19. T cells, B-cell-depleted T cells, or PBMCs provided the cDNA or gDNA that served as material.

Original handling: How many nucleated cells were present was estimated from reference gene primer amplification. Produced via immunoSEQ multiplex PCR; TCRdb's table is partial and in-frame only. V, J and clone size are those of that table, while D and trimming were read from the DNA. Of more than 200,000 clones in the sample, 80% to 90% are singletons; the top ten hold 3.5% to 5%. The germline V gene has CDR1 SGHNT and CDR2 YYREEE (reference sequence). CDR3 size: 11 residues. V lost 4 bases and J lost 7, with 7 bases in between. This sequence joins TRBV5-4 and TRBJ2-3; D is unclear. What was sequenced was peripheral blood. The sequence was collected from a man aged 55-75 years with acute or convalescent COVID-19. The CDR3 DNA follows: TGTGCCAGCAGCGGGCAAAATACGCAGTATTTT. Translation: CASSGQNTQYF.